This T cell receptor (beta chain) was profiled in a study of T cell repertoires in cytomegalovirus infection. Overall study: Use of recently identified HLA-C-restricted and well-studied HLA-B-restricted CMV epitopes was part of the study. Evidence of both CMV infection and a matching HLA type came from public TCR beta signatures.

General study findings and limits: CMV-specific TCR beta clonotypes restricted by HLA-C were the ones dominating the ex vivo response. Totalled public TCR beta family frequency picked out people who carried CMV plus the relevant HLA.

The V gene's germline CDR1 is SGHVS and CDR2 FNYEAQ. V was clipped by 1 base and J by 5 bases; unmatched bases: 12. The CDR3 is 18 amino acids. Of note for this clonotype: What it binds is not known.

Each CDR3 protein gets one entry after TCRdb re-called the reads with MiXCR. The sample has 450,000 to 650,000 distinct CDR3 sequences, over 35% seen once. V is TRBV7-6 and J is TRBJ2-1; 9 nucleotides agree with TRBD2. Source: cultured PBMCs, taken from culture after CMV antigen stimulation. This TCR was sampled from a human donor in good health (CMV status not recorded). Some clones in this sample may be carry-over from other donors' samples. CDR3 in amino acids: CASSLGPARGRANNEQFF. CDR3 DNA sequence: TGTGCCAGCAGCTTAGGTCCGGCTCGCGGGAGGGCCAACAATGAGCAGTTCTTC. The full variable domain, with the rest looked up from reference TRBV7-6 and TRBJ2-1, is GAGVSQSPRYKVTKRGQDVALRCDPISGHVSLYWYRQALGQGPEFLTYFNYEAQQDKSGLPNDRFSAERPEGSISTLTIQRTEQRDSAMYRCASSLGPARGRANNEQFFGPGTRLTVL.